Presented here are 27 T cell receptor beta chains from one specimen sequenced in a study of blood T cell repertoires in COVID-19. Profiling relied on immunoSEQ multiplex PCR, and the TCRdb table lists in-frame clones only, not all of them. The sample has some 450,000 clones; about 90% are singletons. The material sequenced was peripheral blood. The receptors stem from a man aged 18 to 29 with COVID-19, enrolled during active disease.

The V gene is TRBV5-1, the J gene TRBJ1-4; 8 nucleotides agree with TRBD1. This CDR3 has 16 amino acids. Per germline, CDR1 SGHRS and CDR2 YFSETQ. With 0 bases clipped from V and 0 bases from J, the junction kept 1 base outside the gene matches. CDR3: CASSLEGQATNEKLFF. CDR3 bases: TGCGCCAGCAGCTTGGAGGGACAGGCAACTAATGAAAAACTGTTTTTT.

This sequence joins TRBV10-3 and TRBJ1-2; TRBD1 might be the D (5 bases). The CDR3 consists of 15 residues. Germline V CDR1 and CDR2: ENHRY, SYGVKD. The V and J ends lost 4 bases and 8 bases respectively, with 20 bases between them. The CDR3 here is CAISVGQGTVGGYTF. The CDR3 DNA follows: TGTGCCATCAGTGTCGGCCAGGGAACTGTCGGCGGCTACACCTTC.

This chain links TRBV4-1 with TRBJ2-6; 11 bases fit TRBD1. Trimming at V came to 1 base and at J to 1 base, leaving 6 bases not matched to a gene. From germline, CDR1 is MGHRA and CDR2 YSYEKL. CDR3 length: 19 amino acids. DNA of the CDR3: TGCGCCAGCAGCCAAGTCGGACAGGGGGCTAGATCTGGGGCCAACGTCCTGACTTTC. It codes for CASSQVGQGARSGANVLTF.

The chain recombines TRBV19 with TRBJ2-2, with 8 bases fitting TRBD1. The CDR3 extends over 15 amino acids. Germline loops: CDR1 LNHDA, CDR2 SQIVND (reference sequence). V shed 6 bases and J 2 bases; nucleotides not matched to a gene: 5. The CDR3 coding sequence is TGTGCCAGTAGAGAGGGGACAGGAAACACCGGGGAGCTGTTTTTT. Translating it yields CASREGTGNTGELFF. Drawing the rest from reference TRBV19 and TRBJ2-2, the complete variable domain is DGGITQSPKYLFRKEGQNVTLSCEQNLNHDAMYWYRQDPGQGLRLIYYSQIVNDFQKGDIAEGYSVSREKKESFPLTVTSAQKNPTAFYLCASREGTGNTGELFFGEGSRLTVL.

The chain links TRBV7-3 to TRBJ2-2; a possible D gene is TRBD1 (6 bases). Germline V gene data show CDR1 as SGHTA and CDR2 as FQGTGA. The germline V and J ends were trimmed by 6 bases and 3 bases, with 11 bases remaining between them. The length of the CDR3 is 14 residues. The CDR3 loop reads CASRHYRDTGELFF. For the CDR3, the DNA is TGTGCCAGCAGACACTACAGGGACACCGGGGAGCTGTTTTTT.

This chain joins TRBV27 and TRBJ1-5; no clear D. The V and J ends lost 7 bases and 2 bases respectively, with 12 bases between them. Germline V gene sequence: CDR1 MNHEY, CDR2 SMNVEV (reference sequence). This CDR3 is built from 14 residues. CDR3 sequence: CASTFVSGNQPQHF. In nucleotides, the CDR3 is TGTGCCAGCACCTTCGTTTCTGGCAATCAGCCCCAGCATTTT.

The chain couples TRBV27 to TRBJ1-4; 8 bases are shared with TRBD1. CDR1 is MNHEY, CDR2 SMNVEV, per germline (reference sequence). CDR3 length: 17 amino acids. V shed 3 bases, J shed 2 bases, and the junction held 8 bases outside the gene matches. The CDR3 nucleotides read TGTGCCAGCAGTTTGTCACCCCGACAGGGGACTAATGAAAAACTGTTTTTT. It specifies CASSLSPRQGTNEKLFF.

The chain couples TRBV7-9 to TRBJ1-1; the D gene is possibly TRBD1 (5 bases). The V end was cut by 3 bases, the J end by 1 base, with 15 bases between. The CDR3 runs 16 residues. The germline gives CDR1 SEHNR, CDR2 FQNEAQ (reference sequence). Here the CDR3 reads CASSFLKGGQNTEAFF. The CDR3 coding sequence is TGTGCCAGCAGCTTTCTAAAGGGCGGACAGAACACTGAAGCTTTCTTT.

The chain uses TRBV5-1 and TRBJ2-1, with unresolved D. Germline values: CDR1 SGHRS, CDR2 YFSETQ. The CDR3 has 13 amino acids. V lost 4 bases to trimming and J lost 3 bases, with 8 bases between them. The CDR3 DNA sequence: TGCGCCAGCAGCCCTCACAACTACAATGAGCAGTTCTTC. Encoded protein: CASSPHNYNEQFF.

V is TRBV6-5 and J is TRBJ2-4; 9 nucleotides match TRBD2. The CDR3 has 14 residues. From germline, CDR1 is MNHEY and CDR2 SVGAGI. CDR3 residues: CATASGGLKNIQYF. The CDR3 DNA follows: TGTGCAACAGCCAGCGGGGGGCTCAAAAACATTCAGTACTTC.

V and J are TRBV19 and TRBJ2-3; 10 nucleotides match TRBD2. The CDR3 totals 14 residues. The V gene's germline CDR1 is LNHDA and CDR2 SQIVND (reference sequence). V dropped 3 bases and J dropped 3; count of bases not matched to a gene: 0. In nucleotides, the CDR3 is TGTGCCAGTAGTATTAGCGGGAGGACAGATACGCAGTATTTT. It is translated as CASSISGRTDTQYF.

J is TRBJ1-6 and V is TRBV27; maybe TRBD1 (6 bases). V lost 4 bases and J lost 6, with 13 bases in between. CDR1 and CDR2 from the germline V gene are MNHEY and SMNVEV (reference sequence). The CDR3 covers 15 residues. The CDR3 loop is CASSSKTGFNSPLHF. Here the CDR3 DNA reads TGTGCCAGCAGTTCAAAGACAGGCTTTAATTCACCCCTCCACTTT.

Only one count was recorded for this clone. The chain is built from TRBV30 and TRBJ1-5; 7 bases match TRBD1. In germline, CDR1 is GTSNPN, CDR2 SVGIG (reference sequence). The junction had 4 bases not matched to a gene; V was cut back by 2 bases and J by 3 bases. CDR3 length: 14 amino acids. The CDR3 DNA reads as TGTGCCTGGAGTACGGGGACAGTCAATCAGCCCCAGCATTTT. It yields the protein CAWSTGTVNQPQHF. Using reference TRBV30 and TRBJ1-5 for the parts outside the CDR3, the full variable domain is SQTIHQWPATLVQPVGSPLSLECTVEGTSNPNLYWYRQAAGRGLQLLFYSVGIGQISSEVPQNLSASRPQDRQFILSSKKLLLSDSGFYLCAWSTGTVNQPQHFGDGTRLSIL.

V gene TRBV18 combines with J gene TRBJ2-1; D possibly corresponds to TRBD1 (6 bases). The CDR3 covers 13 residues. Germline CDR1 reads KGHSH; CDR2 reads LQKENI. With 5 bases removed from V and 6 bases from J, the gap between germline ends came to 11 bases. CDR3 bases: TGTGCCAGCTCAGACACAGGGAGCAATGAGCAGTTCTTC. Encoded protein: CASSDTGSNEQFF.

This chain uses TRBV4-1 with TRBJ2-7; 7 bases fit TRBD1. The CDR3 consists of 14 residues. Germline CDR1 reads MGHRA; CDR2 reads YSYEKL. Losses at the gene ends were 2 bases for V and 4 bases for J; bases not matched to a gene: 5. This chain's CDR3 is CASSQPGQQYEQYF. The CDR3 coding sequence is TGCGCCAGCAGCCAACCGGGACAGCAATACGAGCAGTACTTC.

The chain combines TRBV9 with TRBJ2-3; 10 nucleotides align to TRBD2. The CDR3 is made up of 16 amino acids. V lost 4 bases and J lost 3; bases outside the gene matches: 8. Germline V CDR1 and CDR2: SGDLS, YYNGEE. The CDR3, as DNA: TGTGCCAGCAGCCTCGGAGCGGGAGGGCTGACAGATACGCAGTATTTT. Its translation is CASSLGAGGLTDTQYF.

V gene TRBV9 combines with J gene TRBJ2-5; D not resolved. Germline V CDR1 and CDR2: SGDLS, YYNGEE. V lost 1 base to trimming and J lost 3 bases, with 7 bases between them. The CDR3 is 13 residues long. The CDR3 region is CASSVNSKETQYF. The CDR3 DNA reads as TGTGCCAGCAGCGTAAACTCGAAAGAGACCCAGTACTTC.

V usage is TRBV4-1 and J usage is TRBJ2-6; a possible D gene is TRBD1 (5 bases). Per the germline V gene, CDR1 is MGHRA and CDR2 is YSYEKL. The V and J ends lost 0 bases and 4 bases respectively, with 7 bases between them. The CDR3 contains 15 residues. CDR3 in amino acids: CASSQDNRGANVLTF. In nucleotides, the CDR3 is TGCGCCAGCAGCCAAGATAACAGGGGGGCCAACGTCCTGACTTTC.

CDR3: CASSPQGNEAFF. The CDR3 DNA reads as TGCGCCAGCAGCCCGCAGGGGAATGAAGCTTTCTTT. The chain couples TRBV5-1 to TRBJ1-1, with D possibly being TRBD1 (6 bases). The CDR3 length is 12 residues. In germline, CDR1 is SGHRS, CDR2 YFSETQ. V was pared by 4 bases and J by 7 bases, with 11 bases between.

The rearrangement uses TRBV12-3 or TRBV12-4 and TRBJ1-1, with D possibly being TRBD1 (6 bases). This CDR3 region has 13 residues. V was clipped by 6 bases and J by 1 base, with 9 bases between them. The DNA for the CDR3 is TGTGCCAGCAGCTCGACAGGGAACACTGAAGCTTTCTTT. Its translation is CASSSTGNTEAFF.

V and J are TRBV12-3 or TRBV12-4 and TRBJ1-5; D not certain. There are 12 residues in the CDR3. Trimming stripped 7 bases from V and 2 bases from J, with 6 bases between. CDR3 sequence (DNA): TGTGCCAGCACTCGGGGCAATCAGCCCCAGCATTTT. This gives the protein CASTRGNQPQHF.

The chain links TRBV27 to TRBJ1-1; D is perhaps TRBD1 (5 bases). CDR1 and CDR2 from the germline V gene are MNHEY and SMNVEV (reference sequence). Trimming stripped 3 bases from V and 9 bases from J, with 14 bases between. CDR3 length: 13 amino acids. Here the CDR3 reads CASSFGVGVKAFF. CDR3 sequence (DNA): TGTGCCAGCAGTTTTGGGGTAGGGGTAAAAGCTTTCTTT.

The chain is built from TRBV7-9 and TRBJ1-4; 11 bases are a match to TRBD1. CDR3 length: 15 residues. CDR1 is SEHNR and CDR2 is FQNEAQ in the germline V gene (reference sequence). V dropped 5 bases and J dropped 6; count of bases not matched to a gene: 5. CDR3 loop: CASSPRDRGDEKLFF. CDR3 coding DNA: TGTGCCAGCAGCCCAAGGGACAGGGGGGATGAAAAACTGTTTTTT.

The chain links TRBV7-9 to TRBJ2-5; D might be TRBD1 (6 bases). The CDR3 has 15 amino acids. Germline V gives CDR1 SEHNR, CDR2 FQNEAQ (reference sequence). V was clipped by 7 bases and J by 5 bases, with 20 bases between them. CDR3 sequence: CASTPGQRLGETQYF. The DNA of the CDR3 is TGTGCCAGCACCCCGGGACAACGTCTAGGGGAGACCCAGTACTTC.

The chain recombines TRBV7-3 with TRBJ2-1; TRBD2 matches at 8 bases. The germline gives CDR1 SGHTA, CDR2 FQGTGA. With V trimmed by 6 bases and J by 0 bases, 10 bases remained unmatched. The CDR3 runs 17 residues. The CDR3 DNA follows: TGTGCCAGCAGTCCTCGGGAGGGGGTGAGCTCCTACAATGAGCAGTTCTTC. This encodes CASSPREGVSSYNEQFF. Drawing the rest from reference TRBV7-3 and TRBJ2-1, the complete variable domain is GAGVSQTPSNKVTEKGKYVELRCDPISGHTALYWYRQSLGQGPEFLIYFQGTGAADDSGLPNDRFFAVRPEGSVSTLKIQRTERGDSAVYLCASSPREGVSSYNEQFFGPGTRLTVL.

This clone was detected once. The chain uses TRBV28 and TRBJ2-1; 9 bases are shared with TRBD2. Trimming took 2 bases from V and 4 from J; bases not matched to a gene: 6. The CDR3 has 16 amino acids. Looked up from germline, CDR1 is MDHEN and CDR2 is SYDVKM. This chain's CDR3 is CASSLRGTSRYNEQFF. The CDR3 DNA is TGTGCCAGCAGTTTAAGGGGGACTAGCCGGTACAATGAGCAGTTCTTC.

Details on this clone: Sequence at one end of the junction differs from germline and may be a read error. The chain carries TRBV2 and TRBJ1-4, with no clear D. The length of the CDR3 is 15 residues. CDR1 and CDR2 (germline): SNHLY, FYNNEI. For the CDR3, the DNA is TGTGCCAGCAGGGAAGGGAACGGGTCCCATGAAAAACTGTTTTTT. Encoded protein: CASREGNGSHEKLFF.